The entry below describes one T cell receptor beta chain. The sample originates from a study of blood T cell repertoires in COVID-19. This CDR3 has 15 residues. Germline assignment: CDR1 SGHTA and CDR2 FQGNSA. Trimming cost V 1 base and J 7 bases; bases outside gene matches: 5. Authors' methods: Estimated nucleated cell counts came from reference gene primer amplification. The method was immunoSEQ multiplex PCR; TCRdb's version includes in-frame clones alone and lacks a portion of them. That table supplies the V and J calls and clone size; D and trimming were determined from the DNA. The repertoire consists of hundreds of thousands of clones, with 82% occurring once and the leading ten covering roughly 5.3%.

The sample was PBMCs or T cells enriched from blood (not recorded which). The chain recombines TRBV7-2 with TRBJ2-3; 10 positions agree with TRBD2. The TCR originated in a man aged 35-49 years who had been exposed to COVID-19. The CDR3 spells CASSLEGLARNTQYF. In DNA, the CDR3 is TGTGCCAGCAGCTTAGAGGGACTAGCGCGTAATACGCAGTATTTT. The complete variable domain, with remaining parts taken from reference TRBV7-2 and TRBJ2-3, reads GAGVSQSPSNKVTEKGKDVELRCDPISGHTALYWYRQSLGQGLEFLIYFQGNSAPDKSGLPSDRFSAERTGGSVSTLTIQRTQQEDSAVYLCASSLEGLARNTQYFGPGTRLTVL.